These T cell receptor beta chains were read from a single sample in a study of blood T cells in healthy people across ages. Via MiXCR, TCRdb re-called the 5' RACE reads, giving one row per CDR3 protein. This table has about 2 million distinct CDR3 sequences, about 49% appearing once. The sample comprised blood. The source is a woman between 35 and 50 years old in good health. CDR3s include the opening cysteine and the closing phenylalanine or tryptophan. Fields, in order: D gene, J gene, clone size, V gene, CDR3 protein, CDR3 DNA. A D gene is named only where the DNA matches it firmly. Clone size appears in some rows only: once, few, many, or a class for an expanded clone.

>NA|TRBJ1-2|NA|TRBV6-5
CASGMLGYGYTF
TGTGCCAGCGGGATGTTGGGCTATGGCTACACCTTC
>TRBD2|TRBJ2-1|NA|TRBV5-1
CASSLSVAGTYNEQFF
TGCGCCAGCAGCTTGTCGGTAGCGGGTACCTACAATGAGCAGTTCTTC
>NA|TRBJ1-2|NA|TRBV5-1
CASSLDTAEDYGYTF
TGCGCCAGCAGCCTAGACACCGCCGAGGACTATGGCTACACCTTC
>NA|TRBJ1-2|NA|TRBV4-3
CASSPETGFAYYGYTF
TGCGCCAGCAGCCCAGAAACAGGGTTCGCCTACTATGGCTACACCTTC
>NA|TRBJ1-6|NA|TRBV7-9
CASSRHSPLHF
TGTGCCAGCAGCCGTCATTCACCCCTCCACTTT
>NA|TRBJ2-5|NA|TRBV7-2
CASSLERLGETQYF
TGTGCCAGCAGCTTAGAACGGTTAGGAGAGACCCAGTACTTC
>NA|TRBJ1-2|NA|TRBV20-1
CSARGEGGGYTF
TGCAGTGCTAGAGGGGAGGGTGGCGGCTACACCTTC
>NA|TRBJ2-4|NA|TRBV7-2
CASSFNRQNIAKNIQYF
TGTGCCAGCAGCTTTAACCGGCAGAATATAGCCAAAAACATTCAGTACTTC
>TRBD1|TRBJ2-3|NA|TRBV24-1
CATSDLRTGRGDTQYF
TGTGCCACCAGTGATTTGAGGACAGGACGGGGAGATACGCAGTATTTT
>NA|TRBJ2-5|NA|TRBV7-2
CASSLSLGGEETQYF
TGTGCCAGCAGCTTATCGCTCGGGGGAGAAGAGACCCAGTACTTC
>TRBD2|TRBJ2-7|few|TRBV12-3/TRBV12-4
CASSPSGGRSYNEQYF
TGTGCCAGCAGCCCTAGCGGGGGTCGATCCTACAATGAGCAGTACTTC
>TRBD1|TRBJ1-6|once|TRBV7-8
CASSHGGTAYNSPLHF
TGTGCCAGCAGCCACGGCGGGACAGCCTATAATTCACCCCTCCACTTT
>NA|TRBJ1-2|NA|TRBV2
CASSARQVYGYTF
TGTGCCAGCAGTGCCAGACAGGTTTATGGCTACACCTTC
>NA|TRBJ2-7|NA|TRBV7-2
CASSPSDSDEQYF
TGTGCCAGCAGCCCCTCAGACAGTGACGAGCAGTACTTC
>TRBD1|TRBJ2-3|few|TRBV10-3
CAISESDRATDTQYF
TGTGCCATCAGTGAATCGGACAGGGCAACAGATACGCAGTATTTT
>NA|TRBJ1-2|once|TRBV7-9
CASSSPDSQANYGYTF
TGTGCCAGCAGCTCCCCGGACAGCCAAGCTAACTATGGCTACACCTTC
>TRBD1|TRBJ1-4|NA|TRBV28
CASRSSTGVFSEKLFF
TGTGCCAGCAGAAGTTCAACAGGGGTTTTTAGTGAAAAACTGTTTTTT
>NA|TRBJ2-3|NA|TRBV3-1
CASSQTGGLSTDTQYF
TGTGCCAGCAGCCAGACCGGGGGGCTAAGCACAGATACGCAGTATTTT
>TRBD2|TRBJ2-5|few|TRBV7-9
CASSLTSGVLRETQYF
TGTGCCAGCAGCTTAACGAGCGGGGTTTTGAGGGAGACCCAGTACTTC
>TRBD2|TRBJ2-5|NA|TRBV29-1
CSVGHHNSAGGPIGTQYF
TGCAGCGTTGGACACCATAACTCAGCGGGGGGGCCCATAGGGACCCAGTACTTC
>NA|TRBJ1-1|once|TRBV9
CASSVGYATEAFF
TGTGCCAGCAGCGTAGGTTATGCCACTGAAGCTTTCTTT
>TRBD1|TRBJ2-5|few|TRBV2
CASSGGTGKETQYF
TGTGCCAGCAGTGGCGGGACAGGGAAAGAGACCCAGTACTTC